The entry below gives a single T cell receptor (beta chain) sequence along with its context. This clone's antigen is unknown. No much larger clone exists at a distance of one base, and base qualities are not known. Genomic DNA was isolated using the Qiagen DNeasy kit from unsorted PBMCs as well as from negatively selected CD4+ and CD8+ fractions. Using primers that anneal to V and J segments, immunoSEQ multiplex PCR amplified the TCR beta CDR3 regions. A synthetic immune receptor repertoire was used to minimize amplification bias, and any remaining bias was removed computationally after sequencing. Concerning the study's data processing: Repertoire diversity was quantified as the Shannon entropy index using custom Python scripts. The unsorted, CD4+ and CD8+ repertoires were each analyzed separately, with the exception of combined analyses, where CD4+ and CD8+ sequences were merged in silico. A clone was considered expanded if an increase in frequency of at least 2-fold after treatment relative to C1D1 was found, and a pseudocount of 0.5 was applied to clones undetected at baseline. Singleton clones were defined as clones with 0 or 1 copy at C1D1, and non-singleton clones were defined as clones with 2 or more copies. Clones expanded in unsorted samples were labelled as CD4+, CD8+ or unknown by matching protein sequences in sorted samples from the same patient. Wilcoxon tests on paired samples were used to test changes in diversity from C1D1 to C4D1. The clones in this table, taken by TCRdb from immuneACCESS, are in-frame only. Not every clone is retained; where verified, under half of the shortfall comes from an unresolved V gene, and the cause of the rest is unknown. D and trimming were read from the DNA, whereas the V and J calls and clone size are those reported in that table. For this sample there are about 20,000 clones; approximately 80% appear just once. Approximately 42% of the sample goes to the ten largest clones.

This specimen's time point label, interpreted: cycle 4 day 1 (C4D1), after 5 to 7 weeks of nivolumab. Relapse after autologous stem cell transplantation had occurred in all trial patients, and cohorts A, B and C were distinguished by prior brentuximab vedotin exposure. The trial cohort included more than 55 patients with relapsed/refractory classical Hodgkin lymphoma, and each patient had a best overall response of complete response, partial response or progressive disease. In the multi-cohort phase II CheckMate 205 trial, trial patients received single-agent nivolumab. An independent review committee assessed best overall response by applying the 2007 International Working Group response criteria. Trial PBMCs were collected immediately before nivolumab initiation (C1D1) and during therapy at cycle 2 day 1 and cycle 4 day 1. Peripheral blood was collected in 8 mL Vacutainer Cell Preparation Tubes, from which PBMCs were isolated by centrifugation and then cryopreserved.

Including the terminal cysteine and phenylalanine, the CDR3 comprises 15 residues. The kept DNA is CDR3 alone, 45 bases in frame from the first base. The germline V and J ends show losses of 5 bases and 3 bases respectively, and no gene match explains 10 bases of the junction. CDR1 and CDR2 were assigned from the germline V gene as SGHTA and FQGNSA. These data are taken from a study of PD-1 blockade in classical Hodgkin lymphoma (dated by TCRdb to about 2020). For the study in its entirety: Nivolumab dosing was 3 mg/kg intravenously every 2 weeks, continuing until either disease progression or unacceptable toxicity. A peripheral blood immune signature of response to PD-1 blockade in classical Hodgkin lymphoma was defined using TCR beta sequencing and CyTOF.

The research as a whole found: Lower diversity was seen in patients whose nivolumab began less than 1 year after ASCT, and these patients were left out of later analyses so that immune reconstitution would not confound the results. By C4D1, a significant rise was seen in CD4+ TCR diversity but not in CD8+ TCR diversity (p=0.0027 vs p=0.16), and the rise was most apparent among complete responders (p=0.02). Trial patients with a complete response had baseline diversity similar to that of newly diagnosed patients, while partial responders and progressors had significantly lower diversity. Baseline TCR diversity was reported to be lower in newly diagnosed patients than in healthy donors and to be lower still in relapsed/refractory patients. Only a single clinical trial cohort was studied, and what caused the repertoire differences, possibly disease activity or prior therapy, remained undefined.

Sequenced material: peripheral blood mononuclear cells (PBMCs), taken before the fourth cycle of nivolumab. The chain is encoded by TRBV7-2 joined to TRBJ2-7; TRBD1 matches 7 bases in the middle. This sequence originates from a human donor with classical Hodgkin lymphoma. CDR3 protein: CASSQITGTVYEQYF. In nucleotides, the sequence is TGTGCCAGCAGCCAGATAACCGGGACAGTCTACGAGCAGTACTTC.